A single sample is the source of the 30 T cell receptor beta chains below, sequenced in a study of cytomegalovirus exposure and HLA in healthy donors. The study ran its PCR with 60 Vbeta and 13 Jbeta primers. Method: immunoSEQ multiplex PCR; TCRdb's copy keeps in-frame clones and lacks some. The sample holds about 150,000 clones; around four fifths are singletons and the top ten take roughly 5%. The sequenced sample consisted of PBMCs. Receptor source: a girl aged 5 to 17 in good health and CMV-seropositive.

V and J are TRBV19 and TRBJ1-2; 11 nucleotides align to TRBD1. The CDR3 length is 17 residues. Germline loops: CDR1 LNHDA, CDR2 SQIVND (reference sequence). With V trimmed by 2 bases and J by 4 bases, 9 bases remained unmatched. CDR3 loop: CASSISIGTGGLYGYTF. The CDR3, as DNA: TGTGCCAGTAGTATATCGATCGGGACAGGGGGGCTCTATGGCTACACCTTC.

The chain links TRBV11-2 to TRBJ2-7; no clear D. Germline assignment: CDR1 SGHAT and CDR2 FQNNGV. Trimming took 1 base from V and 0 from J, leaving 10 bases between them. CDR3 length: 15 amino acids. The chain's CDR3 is CASSLGPSSSYEQYF. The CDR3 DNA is TGTGCCAGCAGCTTAGGGCCATCAAGCTCCTACGAGCAGTACTTC.

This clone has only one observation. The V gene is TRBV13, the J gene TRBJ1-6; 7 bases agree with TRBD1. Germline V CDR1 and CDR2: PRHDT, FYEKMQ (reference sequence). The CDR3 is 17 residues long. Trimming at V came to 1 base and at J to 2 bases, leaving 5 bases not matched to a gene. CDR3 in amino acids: CASSLETGSPYNSPLHF. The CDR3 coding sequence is TGTGCCAGCAGCTTAGAGACAGGGAGTCCCTATAATTCACCCCTCCACTTT. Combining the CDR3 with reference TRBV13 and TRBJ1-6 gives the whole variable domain AAGVIQSPRHLIKEKRETATLKCYPIPRHDTVYWYQQGPGQDPQFLISFYEKMQSDKGSIPDRFSAQQFSDYHSELNMSSLELGDSALYFCASSLETGSPYNSPLHFGNGTRLTVT.

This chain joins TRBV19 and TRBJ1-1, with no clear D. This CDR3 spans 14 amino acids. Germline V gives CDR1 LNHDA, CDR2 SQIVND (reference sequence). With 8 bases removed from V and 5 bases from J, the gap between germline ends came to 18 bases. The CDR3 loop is CASRAERSGTEAFF. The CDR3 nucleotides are TGTGCCAGTCGGGCTGAGCGTAGCGGGACTGAAGCTTTCTTT. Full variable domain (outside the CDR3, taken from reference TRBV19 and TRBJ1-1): DGGITQSPKYLFRKEGQNVTLSCEQNLNHDAMYWYRQDPGQGLRLIYYSQIVNDFQKGDIAEGYSVSREKKESFPLTVTSAQKNPTAFYLCASRAERSGTEAFFGQGTRLTVV.

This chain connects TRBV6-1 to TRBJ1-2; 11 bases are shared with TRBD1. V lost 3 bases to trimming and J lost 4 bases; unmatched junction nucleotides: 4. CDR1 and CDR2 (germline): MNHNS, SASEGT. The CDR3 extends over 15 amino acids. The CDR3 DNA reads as TGTGCCAGCAGTGACACCGGGACAGGGGGCTATGGCTACACCTTC. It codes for CASSDTGTGGYGYTF.

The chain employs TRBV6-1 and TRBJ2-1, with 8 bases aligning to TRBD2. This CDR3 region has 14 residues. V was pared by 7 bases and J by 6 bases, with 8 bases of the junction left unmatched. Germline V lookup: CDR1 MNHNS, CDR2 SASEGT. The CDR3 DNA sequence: TGTGCCAGCAATGAGCGGGGGTGGGGCAATGAGCAGTTCTTC. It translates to CASNERGWGNEQFF.

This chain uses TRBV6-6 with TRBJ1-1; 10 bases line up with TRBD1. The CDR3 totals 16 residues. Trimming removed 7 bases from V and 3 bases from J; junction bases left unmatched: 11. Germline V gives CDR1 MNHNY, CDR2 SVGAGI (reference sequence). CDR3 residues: CASILWGGTGDTEAFF. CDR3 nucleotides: TGTGCCAGCATCTTATGGGGGGGGACAGGGGACACTGAAGCTTTCTTT.

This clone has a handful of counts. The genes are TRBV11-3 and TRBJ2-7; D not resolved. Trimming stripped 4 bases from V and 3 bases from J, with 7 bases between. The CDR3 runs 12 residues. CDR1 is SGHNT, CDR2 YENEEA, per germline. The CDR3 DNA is TGTGCCAGCAGCTCCAACAGCTACGAGCAGTACTTC. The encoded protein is CASSSNSYEQYF. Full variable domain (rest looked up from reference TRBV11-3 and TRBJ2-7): EAGVVQSPRYKIIEKKQPVAFWCNPISGHNTLYWYLQNLGQGPELLIRYENEEAVDDSQLPKDRFSAERLKGVDSTLKIQPAELGDSAVYLCASSSNSYEQYFGPGTRLTVT.

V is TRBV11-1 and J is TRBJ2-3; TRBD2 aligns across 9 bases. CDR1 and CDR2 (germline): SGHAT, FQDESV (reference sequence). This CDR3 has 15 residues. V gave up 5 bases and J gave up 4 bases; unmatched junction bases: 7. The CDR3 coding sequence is TGTGCCAGCAGCCAGCGGGGGGAGGCGGCAGATACGCAGTATTTT. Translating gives CASSQRGEAADTQYF.

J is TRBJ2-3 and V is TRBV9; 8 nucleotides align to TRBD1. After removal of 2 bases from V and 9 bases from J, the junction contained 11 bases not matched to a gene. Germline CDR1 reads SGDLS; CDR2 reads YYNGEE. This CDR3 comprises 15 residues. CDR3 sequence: CASSVDRAPMRTQYF. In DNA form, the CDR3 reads TGTGCCAGCAGCGTGGACAGGGCTCCCATGAGAACGCAGTATTTT.

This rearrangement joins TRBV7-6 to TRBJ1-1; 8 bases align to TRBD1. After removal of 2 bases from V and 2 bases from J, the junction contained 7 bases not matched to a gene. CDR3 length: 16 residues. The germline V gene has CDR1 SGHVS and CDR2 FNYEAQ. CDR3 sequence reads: CASSLFSDRGNTEAFF. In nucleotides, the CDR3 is TGTGCCAGCAGCTTATTCAGCGACAGGGGAAACACTGAAGCTTTCTTT. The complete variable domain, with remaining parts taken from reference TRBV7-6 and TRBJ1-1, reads GAGVSQSPRYKVTKRGQDVALRCDPISGHVSLYWYRQALGQGPEFLTYFNYEAQQDKSGLPNDRFSAERPEGSISTLTIQRTEQRDSAMYRCASSLFSDRGNTEAFFGQGTRLTVV.

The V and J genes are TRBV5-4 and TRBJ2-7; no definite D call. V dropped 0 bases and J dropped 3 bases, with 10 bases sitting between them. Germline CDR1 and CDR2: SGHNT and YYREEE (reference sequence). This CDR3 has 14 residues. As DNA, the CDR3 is TGTGCCAGCAGCTTGGGTAGCTCCCTCTACGAGCAGTACTTC. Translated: CASSLGSSLYEQYF.

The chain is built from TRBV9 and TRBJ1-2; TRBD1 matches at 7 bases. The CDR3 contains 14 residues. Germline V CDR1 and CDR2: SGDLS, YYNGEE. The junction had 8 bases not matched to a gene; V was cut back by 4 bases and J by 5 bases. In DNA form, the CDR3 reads TGTGCCAGCAGCCCCCTGGAGGGGGCGTATGGCTACACCTTC. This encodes CASSPLEGAYGYTF.

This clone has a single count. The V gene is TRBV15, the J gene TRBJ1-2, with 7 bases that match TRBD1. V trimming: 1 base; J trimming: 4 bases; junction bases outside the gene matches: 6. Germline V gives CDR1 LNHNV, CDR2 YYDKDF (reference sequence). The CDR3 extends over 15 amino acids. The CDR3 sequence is CATSRAGQQSYGYTF. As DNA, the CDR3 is TGTGCCACCAGCAGAGCGGGACAGCAAAGCTATGGCTACACCTTC.

The CDR3 here is CASSTPGGGNEQFF. CDR3 nucleotides: TGTGCCAGCAGTACCCCTGGCGGGGGGAATGAGCAGTTCTTC. The rearrangement joins TRBV27 to TRBJ2-1, with 8 bases identical to TRBD2. V lost 5 bases and J lost 7; bases outside the gene matches: 7. The germline V gene has CDR1 MNHEY and CDR2 SMNVEV (reference sequence). This CDR3 spans 14 amino acids.

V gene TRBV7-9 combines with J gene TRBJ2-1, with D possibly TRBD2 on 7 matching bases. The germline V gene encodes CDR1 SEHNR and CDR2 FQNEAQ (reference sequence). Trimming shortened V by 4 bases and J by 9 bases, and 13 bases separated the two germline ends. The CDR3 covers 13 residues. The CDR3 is CASSSGGLGEQFF. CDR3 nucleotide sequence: TGTGCCAGCAGCTCCGGGGGGCTGGGTGAGCAGTTCTTC.

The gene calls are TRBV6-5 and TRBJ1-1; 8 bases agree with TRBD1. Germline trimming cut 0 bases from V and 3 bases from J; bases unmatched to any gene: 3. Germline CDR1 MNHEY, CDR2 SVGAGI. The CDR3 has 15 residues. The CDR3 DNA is TGTGCCAGCAGTTACTCAGCAGGGGGCTACACTGAAGCTTTCTTT. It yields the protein CASSYSAGGYTEAFF.

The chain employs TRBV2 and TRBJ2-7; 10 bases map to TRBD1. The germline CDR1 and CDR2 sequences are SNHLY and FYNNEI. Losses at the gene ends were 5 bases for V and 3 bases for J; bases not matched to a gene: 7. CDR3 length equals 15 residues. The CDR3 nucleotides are TGTGCCAGCAGTCGGACAGGGGGAGGGAACTACGAGCAGTACTTC. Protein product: CASSRTGGGNYEQYF.

The chain's CDR3 is CAWGRQVNSGNTIYF. CDR3 nucleotides: TGTGCCTGGGGCCGACAGGTCAACTCTGGAAACACCATATATTTT. The genes are TRBV30 and TRBJ1-3; possible D gene TRBD1, 6 bases. The CDR3 sequence is 15 residues long. Looked up from germline, CDR1 is GTSNPN and CDR2 is SVGIG (reference sequence). V was cut by 5 bases and J by 0 bases, with 14 bases left in between.

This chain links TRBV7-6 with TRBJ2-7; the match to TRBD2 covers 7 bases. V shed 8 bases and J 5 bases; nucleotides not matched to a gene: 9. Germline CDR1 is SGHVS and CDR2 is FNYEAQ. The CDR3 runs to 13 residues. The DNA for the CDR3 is TGTGCCAGCTCCCAGGGACTACCTGACGAGCAGTACTTC. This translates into CASSQGLPDEQYF.

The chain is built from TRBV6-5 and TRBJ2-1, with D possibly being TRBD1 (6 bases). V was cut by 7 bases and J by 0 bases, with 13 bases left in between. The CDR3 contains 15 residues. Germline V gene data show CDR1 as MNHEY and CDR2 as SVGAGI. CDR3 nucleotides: TGTGCCAGCACCCAGGACAGCAACTCCTACAATGAGCAGTTCTTC. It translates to CASTQDSNSYNEQFF.

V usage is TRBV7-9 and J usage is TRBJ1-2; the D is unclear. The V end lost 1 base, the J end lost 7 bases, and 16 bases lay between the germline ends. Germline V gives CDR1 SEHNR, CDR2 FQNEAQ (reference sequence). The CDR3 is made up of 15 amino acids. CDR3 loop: CASSLESGKPPGYTF. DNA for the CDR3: TGTGCCAGCAGCTTAGAGTCTGGCAAACCGCCTGGCTACACCTTC.

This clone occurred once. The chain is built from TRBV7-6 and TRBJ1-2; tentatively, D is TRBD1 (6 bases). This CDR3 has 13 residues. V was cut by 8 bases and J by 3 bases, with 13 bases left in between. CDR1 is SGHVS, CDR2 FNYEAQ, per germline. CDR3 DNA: TGTGCCAGCGGAAAGCCAGGGGACTATGGCTACACCTTC. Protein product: CASGKPGDYGYTF.

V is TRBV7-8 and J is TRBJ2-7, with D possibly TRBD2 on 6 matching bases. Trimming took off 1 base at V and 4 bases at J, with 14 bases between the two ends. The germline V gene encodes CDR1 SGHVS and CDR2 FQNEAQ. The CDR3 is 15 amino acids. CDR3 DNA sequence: TGTGCCAGCAGCTTAGTATTTACCGCGGGGTACGAGCAGTACTTC. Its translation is CASSLVFTAGYEQYF.

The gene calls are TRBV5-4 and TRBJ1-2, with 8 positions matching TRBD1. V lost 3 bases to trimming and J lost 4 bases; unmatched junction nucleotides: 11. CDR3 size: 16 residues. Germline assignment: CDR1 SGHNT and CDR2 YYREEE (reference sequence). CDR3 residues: CASSSSRGQVLYGYTF. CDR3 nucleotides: TGTGCCAGCAGCTCGAGTAGGGGACAGGTCCTCTATGGCTACACCTTC.

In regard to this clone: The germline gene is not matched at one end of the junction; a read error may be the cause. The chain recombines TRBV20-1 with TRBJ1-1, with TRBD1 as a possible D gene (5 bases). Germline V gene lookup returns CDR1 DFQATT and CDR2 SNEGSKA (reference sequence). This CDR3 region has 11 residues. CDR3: CSARGGTEASF. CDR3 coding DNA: TGCAGTGCTAGAGGCGGGACTGAAGCTTCCTTT.

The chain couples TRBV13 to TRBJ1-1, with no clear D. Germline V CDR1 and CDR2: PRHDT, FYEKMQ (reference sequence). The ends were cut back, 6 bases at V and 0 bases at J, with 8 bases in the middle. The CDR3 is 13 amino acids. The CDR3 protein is CASRPGVNTEAFF. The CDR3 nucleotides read TGTGCCAGCAGGCCCGGGGTGAACACTGAAGCTTTCTTT.

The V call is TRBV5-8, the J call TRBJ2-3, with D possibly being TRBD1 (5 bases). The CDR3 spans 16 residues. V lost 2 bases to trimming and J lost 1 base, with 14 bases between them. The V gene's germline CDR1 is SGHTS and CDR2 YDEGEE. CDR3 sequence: CASSFRDSLGTDTQYF. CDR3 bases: TGTGCCAGCAGCTTCCGTGACAGCTTGGGCACAGATACGCAGTATTTT. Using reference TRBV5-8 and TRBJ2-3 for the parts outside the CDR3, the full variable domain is EAGVTQSPTHLIKTRGQQATLRCSPISGHTSVYWYQQALGLGLQFLLWYDEGEERNRGNFPPRFSGRQFPNYSSELNVNALELEDSALYLCASSFRDSLGTDTQYFGPGTRLTVL.

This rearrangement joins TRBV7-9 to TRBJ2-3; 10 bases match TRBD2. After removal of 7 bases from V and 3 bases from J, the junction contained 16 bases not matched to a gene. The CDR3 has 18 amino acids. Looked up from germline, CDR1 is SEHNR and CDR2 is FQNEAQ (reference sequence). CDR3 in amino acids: CASMFRSGGAPRTDTQYF. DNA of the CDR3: TGTGCCAGCATGTTTAGGAGCGGGGGGGCCCCTAGGACAGATACGCAGTATTTT.

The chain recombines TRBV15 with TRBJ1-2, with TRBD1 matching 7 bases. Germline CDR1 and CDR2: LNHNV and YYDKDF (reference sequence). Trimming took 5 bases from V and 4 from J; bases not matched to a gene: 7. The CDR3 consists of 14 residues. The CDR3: CATSRTGQLYGYTF. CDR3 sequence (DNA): TGTGCCACCAGCCGTACGGGACAGCTCTATGGCTACACCTTC. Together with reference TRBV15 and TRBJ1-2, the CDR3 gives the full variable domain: DAMVIQNPRYQVTQFGKPVTLSCSQTLNHNVMYWYQQKSSQAPKLLFHYYDKDFNNEADTPDNFQSRRPNTSFCFLDIRSPGLGDTAMYLCATSRTGQLYGYTFGSGTRLTVV.